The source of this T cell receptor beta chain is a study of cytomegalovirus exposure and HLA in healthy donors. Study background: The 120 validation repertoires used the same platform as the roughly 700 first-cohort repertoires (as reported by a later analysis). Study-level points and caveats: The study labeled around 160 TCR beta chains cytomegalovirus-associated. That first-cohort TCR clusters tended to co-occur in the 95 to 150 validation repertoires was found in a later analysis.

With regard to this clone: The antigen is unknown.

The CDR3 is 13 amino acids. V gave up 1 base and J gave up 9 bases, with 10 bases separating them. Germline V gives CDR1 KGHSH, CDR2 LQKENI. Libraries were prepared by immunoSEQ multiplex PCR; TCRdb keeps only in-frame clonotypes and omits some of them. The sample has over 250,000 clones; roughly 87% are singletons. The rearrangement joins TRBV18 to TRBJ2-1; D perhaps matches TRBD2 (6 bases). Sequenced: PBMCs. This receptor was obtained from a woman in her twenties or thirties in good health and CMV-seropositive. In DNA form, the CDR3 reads TGTGCCAGCTCACCACTTAGCGGCAGTGAGCAGTTCTTC. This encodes CASSPLSGSEQFF.